This T cell receptor beta chain was captured in a study of shared clonotypes between healthy human individuals. Study-wide results and caveats: The sole specimen, blood, was sampled, and tissue repertoires likely differ. Clonotype sharing among donors likely depends on sequencing depth.

Original processing notes: ImmunoSEQ only sent back junction sequences with no quality scores, so filtering was done differently. Here immunoSEQ multiplex PCR was the method, and the copy in TCRdb shows in-frame clones only, minus some. The D gene and trimming were derived from the DNA, and the V and J assignments and clone size from that table. The top ten hold less than 2% of the sample, which has roughly 2,000,000 clones, 80% to 95% seen once. Only CD45RO-negative cells positively selected for CCR7 counted as naive CD8 cells, so terminally differentiated effector memory CD45RA+ cells were excluded. Participating donors were healthy, HIV-negative adults free of recent acute infections or vaccinations. Germline assignment: CDR1 GTSNPN and CDR2 SVGIG (reference sequence). The CDR3 extends over 14 amino acids. V was clipped by 3 bases and J by 6 bases, with 14 bases between them. As concerns this clone: No antigen is known for it.

The chain employs TRBV30 and TRBJ2-2, with a weak D call TRBD2 (5 bases). The TCR was taken from a man aged 18-30 years in good health. Some clones in this sample may be carry-over from other donors' samples. Specimen: naive CD8+ T cells from PBMCs. The CDR3 DNA is TGTGCCTGGAGCCTCGGGGTTCTAGCCGGGGAGCTGTTTTTT. Its translation: CAWSLGVLAGELFF. Using reference TRBV30 and TRBJ2-2 for the parts outside the CDR3, the full variable domain is SQTIHQWPATLVQPVGSPLSLECTVEGTSNPNLYWYRQAAGRGLQLLFYSVGIGQISSEVPQNLSASRPQDRQFILSSKKLLLSDSGFYLCAWSLGVLAGELFFGEGSRLTVL.